The following is a T cell receptor beta chain sequence with its context. Its antigen is not identified. Germline CDR1 and CDR2: SNHLY and FYNNEI. V shed 6 bases and J shed 6 bases, with 13 bases lying between them. This CDR3 is 13 amino acids long. This specimen belongs to a study of cytomegalovirus exposure and HLA in healthy donors. Study outcomes and limitations: In a later analysis, first-cohort TCR clusters were found to tend to co-occur in the 100 to 150 validation repertoires. For most TCR sequences rarity was the rule, although some public TCRs occurred in many donors. Cytomegalovirus association was listed for 164 TCR beta chains. For cytomegalovirus status, the classifier reportedly gave diagnoses with high specificity and sensitivity.

TCRdb's table, derived via immunoSEQ multiplex PCR, lists solely in-frame clones and lacks some. This sample has about 240,000 clones, with 80% to 90% found just once. This receptor was identified in a man aged 18 to 30 in good health and CMV-seronegative. The specimen sequenced was PBMCs. V gene TRBV2 combines with J gene TRBJ2-3; maybe TRBD2 (5 bases). CDR3 DNA sequence: TGTGCCAGCAGGGAGGTGGGAGCGGATACGCAGTATTTT. Amino acid sequence: CASREVGADTQYF.